This T cell receptor (beta chain) was captured by sequencing in a study of blood T cell repertoires in COVID-19. Study overall: Acute-phase and convalescent COVID-19 samples originated in the United States, Italy and Spain. From T cells, B-cell-depleted T cells, or PBMCs came the material, which was cDNA or gDNA.

This clone was seen a handful of times. Germline values: CDR1 KGHSY, CDR2 FQNENV. This CDR3 is 15 amino acids long. V lost 4 bases and J lost 3; bases outside the gene matches: 8. In the source study's methods: Amplification from reference gene primers served as the basis for estimated nucleated cell counts. This table comes from immunoSEQ multiplex PCR, and its TCRdb copy is limited to in-frame clones, with some not included. The V and J calls and clone size were taken over from that table, and D and trimming were inferred from the DNA. The sample holds 150,000 to 200,000 clones, approximately 80% seen once.

The sequenced sample consisted of peripheral blood. This sequence joins TRBV16 and TRBJ1-1, with 7 bases that match TRBD1. The receptor's source is a human donor in a cohort sampled during active COVID-19. The CDR3 region is CASSPLTGRDTEAFF. The CDR3 DNA is TGTGCCAGCAGCCCCTTGACAGGGCGGGACACTGAAGCTTTCTTT.